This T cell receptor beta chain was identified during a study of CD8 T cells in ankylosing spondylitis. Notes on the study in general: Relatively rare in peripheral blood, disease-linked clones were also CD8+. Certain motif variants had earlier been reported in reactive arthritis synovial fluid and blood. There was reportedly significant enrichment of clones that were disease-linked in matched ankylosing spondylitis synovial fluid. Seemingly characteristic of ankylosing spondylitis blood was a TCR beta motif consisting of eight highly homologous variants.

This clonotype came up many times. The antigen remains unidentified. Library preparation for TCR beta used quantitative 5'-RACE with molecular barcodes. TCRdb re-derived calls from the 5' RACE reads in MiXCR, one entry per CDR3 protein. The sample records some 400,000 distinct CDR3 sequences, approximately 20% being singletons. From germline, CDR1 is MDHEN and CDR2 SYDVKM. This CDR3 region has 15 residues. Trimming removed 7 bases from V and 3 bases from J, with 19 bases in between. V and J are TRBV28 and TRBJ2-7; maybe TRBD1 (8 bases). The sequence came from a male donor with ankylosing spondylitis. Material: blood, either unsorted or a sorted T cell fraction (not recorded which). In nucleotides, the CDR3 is TGTGCCAGCACGCCCAACAGGGGGGGCATCTACGAGCAGTACTTC. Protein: CASTPNRGGIYEQYF.